Shown below are 19 T cell receptor beta chains from a single sample sequenced in a study of T cell repertoires in cytomegalovirus infection. In TCRdb, the reads were re-called with MiXCR into one record per CDR3 protein. The sample shows approximately 340,000 distinct CDR3 sequences, about 28% of them seen only once. Their cognate antigens are unknown. The source material was cultured PBMCs, sampled from culture after CMV antigen stimulation. The receptor set was obtained from a human donor in good health (CMV status not recorded). Some clones in this sample may be carry-over from other donors' samples.

This clonotype showed up just a few times. The J gene is TRBJ2-1, the V gene TRBV5-4; 8 bases line up with TRBD2. CDR1 and CDR2 from the germline V gene are SGHNT and YYREEE (reference sequence). This CDR3 region has 13 residues. The V gene end was trimmed by 0 bases and the J gene end by 10 bases; junction bases not matched to a gene: 3. Written as DNA, the CDR3 is TGTGCCAGCAGCTTGGAGGGACTAGGGGAGCAGTTCTTC. Its protein is CASSLEGLGEQFF.

This clonotype occurred a few times. The chain has TRBV15 and TRBJ1-2; D is ambiguous. CDR1 is LNHNV, CDR2 YYDKDF, per germline (reference sequence). This CDR3 has 17 residues. With 0 bases removed from V and 4 bases from J, the gap between germline ends came to 18 bases. CDR3 amino acids: CATSRDGEEARSYGYTF. The CDR3 DNA sequence: TGTGCCACCAGCAGAGATGGGGAAGAAGCACGGTCCTATGGCTACACCTTC. The whole variable domain, remainder taken from reference TRBV15 and TRBJ1-2, is DAMVIQNPRYQVTQFGKPVTLSCSQTLNHNVMYWYQQKSSQAPKLLFHYYDKDFNNEADTPDNFQSRRPNTSFCFLDIRSPGLGDTAMYLCATSRDGEEARSYGYTFGSGTRLTVV.

The rearrangement joins TRBV20-1 to TRBJ2-5, with TRBD2 identical over 10 bases. Trimming at V came to 1 base and at J to 2 bases, leaving 7 bases not matched to a gene. The CDR3 totals 16 residues. Germline-derived CDR1 and CDR2 are DFQATT and SNEGSKA (reference sequence). The CDR3 region has the DNA TGCAGTGCTAGAGGTACTGGACTAGCGGCTCAAGAGACCCAGTACTTC. Its protein is CSARGTGLAAQETQYF.

J is TRBJ1-5 and V is TRBV7-9; tentatively, D is TRBD1 (5 bases). The germline gives CDR1 SEHNR, CDR2 FQNEAQ (reference sequence). V was pared by 5 bases and J by 5 bases, with 19 bases between. The CDR3 is made up of 16 amino acids. CDR3 sequence: CASSRFSGDGYQPQHF. CDR3 nucleotide sequence: TGTGCCAGCAGCCGATTTAGTGGGGACGGCTATCAGCCCCAGCATTTT.

V is TRBV28 and J is TRBJ2-7; TRBD1 matches 7 bases. V dropped 3 bases and J dropped 4; count of bases not matched to a gene: 9. This CDR3 contains 15 residues. Germline V gives CDR1 MDHEN, CDR2 SYDVKM. In DNA form, the CDR3 reads TGTGCCAGCAGTTTTTCCCTTGGCAGGGGGTACGAGCAGTACTTC. Its translation is CASSFSLGRGYEQYF.

The rearrangement joins TRBV7-4 to TRBJ1-4; D gene ambiguous. CDR1 and CDR2 (germline): SGHVT, SQSDAQ. The CDR3 runs to 16 residues. Between the trimmed V and J ends, which lost 0 bases and 8 bases, there was a span of 16 bases. CDR3 in DNA: TGTGCCAGCAGCTTAGCGCTGACGTCTAAAAGAGAAAAACTGTTTTTT. Protein product: CASSLALTSKREKLFF.

V and J are TRBV12-3 or TRBV12-4 and TRBJ2-7; D is perhaps TRBD1 or TRBD2 (5 bases each). This CDR3 has 14 residues. Trimming took 6 bases from V and 0 from J, leaving 12 bases between them. The DNA of the CDR3 is TGTGCCAGCAGGTCCGGTGGGGGCTCCTACGAGCAGTACTTC. Translating gives CASRSGGGSYEQYF.

V and J are TRBV7-8 and TRBJ1-5; 7 positions match TRBD1. The V gene's germline CDR1 is SGHVS and CDR2 FQNEAQ. This CDR3 is 17 amino acids long. With V trimmed by 1 base and J by 2 bases, 8 bases remained unmatched. For the CDR3, the DNA is TGTGCCAGCAGCTTAGGCAGGGGGGTTTTGCGCAATCAGCCCCAGCATTTT. Translating it yields CASSLGRGVLRNQPQHF.

The rearrangement uses TRBV6-8 and TRBJ2-7; D may correspond to TRBD1 or TRBD2 (5 bases each). V dropped 0 bases and J dropped 3 bases, with 12 bases sitting between them. Germline assignment: CDR1 MNHGY and CDR2 SAAAGT. The CDR3 loop spans 15 amino acids. The DNA of the CDR3 is TGTGCCAGCAGTTACTCGAGGGGTGGCCTCTACGAGCAGTACTTC. Translated, it gives CASSYSRGGLYEQYF.

This clonotype turned up a few times. The chain uses TRBV18 and TRBJ2-1; D call uncertain. The germline V and J ends were trimmed by 6 bases and 0 bases, with 9 bases remaining between them. Germline values: CDR1 KGHSH, CDR2 LQKENI. This CDR3 has 14 residues. The CDR3 loop reads CASSPQVSYNEQFF. In nucleotides, the CDR3 is TGTGCCAGCTCCCCGCAGGTCTCCTACAATGAGCAGTTCTTC.

At least ten counts were recorded for this clonotype. The gene calls are TRBV19 and TRBJ1-4; D is unresolved. Between the trimmed V and J ends, which lost 1 base and 0 bases, there was a span of 12 bases. The CDR3 runs 17 residues. From germline, CDR1 is LNHDA and CDR2 SQIVND (reference sequence). CDR3 in amino acids: CASSIAARLATNEKLFF. Written as DNA, the CDR3 is TGTGCCAGTAGTATAGCCGCTCGCCTAGCAACTAATGAAAAACTGTTTTTT.

This clonotype was observed many times. This rearrangement joins TRBV7-6 to TRBJ2-7; D might be TRBD2 (5 bases). The CDR3 extends over 14 amino acids. Germline V lookup: CDR1 SGHVS, CDR2 FNYEAQ. V was cut by 5 bases and J by 0 bases, with 11 bases left in between. Here the CDR3 DNA reads TGTGCCAGCAGCCCGAGGACTGTCTCCTACGAGCAGTACTTC. As protein: CASSPRTVSYEQYF. The entire variable domain, with the rest obtained from reference TRBV7-6 and TRBJ2-7, is as follows: GAGVSQSPRYKVTKRGQDVALRCDPISGHVSLYWYRQALGQGPEFLTYFNYEAQQDKSGLPNDRFSAERPEGSISTLTIQRTEQRDSAMYRCASSPRTVSYEQYFGPGTRLTVT.

The CDR3 region is CSALNGTTNEKLFF. Written as DNA, the CDR3 is TGCAGTGCCCTCAACGGAACAACTAATGAAAAACTGTTTTTT. This chain joins TRBV20-1 and TRBJ1-4; no reliable D call. V gave up 6 bases and J gave up 0 bases, with 11 bases separating them. CDR3 length: 14 amino acids. CDR1 and CDR2 (germline): DFQATT, SNEGSKA (reference sequence).

This clonotype was picked up a small number of times. V and J are TRBV12-3 or TRBV12-4 and TRBJ1-2, with D tentatively TRBD1 (6 bases). The CDR3 has 13 amino acids. V shed 4 bases and J shed 3 bases, with 9 bases lying between them. The CDR3 here is CASSWGQDYGYTF. CDR3 nucleotides: TGTGCCAGCAGTTGGGGGCAGGACTATGGCTACACCTTC.

This clonotype was seen a handful of times. One end of the junction varies from germline; a read error may be responsible. The chain couples TRBV7-7 to TRBJ2-5; TRBD2 aligns across 8 bases. CDR3 length: 15 amino acids. The germline gives CDR1 SSHAT, CDR2 FNYEAQ (reference sequence). The DNA of the CDR3 is TGTGCTAGCAGCTTGGTAGCGGGGCTCCAAGAGACCCAGTACTTC. Encoded protein: CASSLVAGLQETQYF.

This clonotype was picked up a small number of times. The rearrangement uses TRBV5-1 and TRBJ2-2, with TRBD1 matching 10 bases. The CDR3 is 16 amino acids. Losses at the gene ends were 4 bases for V and 4 bases for J; bases not matched to a gene: 7. The V gene's germline CDR1 is SGHRS and CDR2 YFSETQ. CDR3 sequence: CASSPRTGGTTGELFF. CDR3 DNA sequence: TGCGCCAGCAGCCCACGGACAGGGGGAACCACCGGGGAGCTGTTTTTT.

Many counts were recorded for this clonotype. The chain has TRBV6-1 and TRBJ1-4; 12 bases map to TRBD1. J gave up 4 bases and V 6 bases, and 6 bases lay outside the gene matches. The germline CDR1 and CDR2 sequences are MNHNS and SASEGT. The length of the CDR3 is 16 residues. CDR3 in amino acids: CASSPGTGGGNEKLFF. CDR3 bases: TGTGCCAGCAGCCCCGGGACAGGGGGCGGTAATGAAAAACTGTTTTTT.

As regards this clonotype: The conserved final phenylalanine or tryptophan is absent from the CDR3, which likely points to a read error. The chain joins TRBV19 to TRBJ2-1; TRBD2 might be the D (6 bases). The germline CDR1 and CDR2 sequences are LNHDA and SQIVND (reference sequence). CDR3 length: 14 residues. V shed 1 base and J shed 4 bases, with 8 bases lying between them. CDR3 coding DNA: TGTGCCAGTAGTATAGGGACTATTTACAATGAGCAGTTCTCC. Residues: CASSIGTIYNEQFS.

This clonotype has a count of ten or more. The chain is built from TRBV4-1 and TRBJ2-5, with 11 bases that match TRBD2. The trim removed 4 bases at V and 4 bases at J, leaving 2 bases unmatched. This CDR3 region has 14 residues. Looked up from germline, CDR1 is MGHRA and CDR2 is YSYEKL. The CDR3 region is CASSLGLAGETQYF. The CDR3 nucleotides are TGCGCCAGCAGCCTAGGACTAGCGGGAGAGACCCAGTACTTC.